This T cell receptor beta chain stems from a study of T cells after yellow fever vaccination (dated by TCRdb to between 2019 and 2020). Context from the whole study: Libraries from fractions with low cell numbers were prepared with the SMART-Seq v4 Ultra Low Input RNA kit. Bulk TCR alpha and beta repertoires were sequenced longitudinally to track T-cell clones before and after primary and booster YFV17D yellow fever vaccination. Two healthy male donors made up the cohort, one aged 18 to 29 years and the other aged 30 to 40 years. Bulk PBMC replicates and cell subsets were isolated from blood drawn at multiple timepoints before and after both primary and secondary immunization.

TCR cDNA was synthesized by 5'RACE template switching, through which a universal primer site and unique molecular identifiers were introduced. Priming for cDNA synthesis came from both the TCR alpha and TCR beta constant segments. Two PCR steps were used to amplify libraries, with sample barcodes and sequencing adapters being added in the second step. Sequencing of libraries was performed on Illumina HiSeq 2500 (2x100 bp) or NovaSeq (2x150 bp). The authors' pipeline ran thus. Demultiplexing of reads and collapsing into UMI consensus sequences were performed with MIGEC, and V(D)J alignment was carried out with MiXCR. Vaccine-responding clonotypes were defined with edgeR using replicate PBMC samples, requiring FDR below 0.01 and a log2 fold change above 5 up to day 15. Each bulk clonotype received a CD4 or CD8 identity based on whether the sequenced CD4 or CD8 repertoire contained that clonotype at higher abundance. TCRdb applied fastp at Q25 and MiXCR to the public reads, then kept only in-frame beta chains. Identical CDR3 proteins give one entry, which carries the most common genes and DNA. TCRdb's processing, not the authors', yielded these V and J calls. The sample table contains about 58,000 distinct CDR3 sequences; only one count was recorded for roughly 7.4% of them. Clones ranked in the top ten supply less than 45% of the sample.

In light of the paper, this sample's treatment or condition label describes: live attenuated yellow fever vaccine strain. PBMCs were isolated from peripheral blood using a standard Ficoll-Paque protocol. Dynabeads CD4 and CD8 positive selection kits were used to isolate CD4 and CD8 T-cell fractions. TriZol was used to extract RNA from bulk PBMCs, CD4 and CD8 fractions, and dextramer-positive and dextramer-negative fractions. On the study overall, not on this receptor specifically: Compared with the primary T-cell response, the secondary T-cell response was faster but weaker, reaching its peak on day 5 rather than on day 15. A small fraction of clonotypes appeared in both the CD4 and CD8 compartments, likely as a result of convergent recombination. Because only a couple of donors were included in the study, the extent to which the findings can be generalized is limited. After the booster, most clones that had expanded after primary vaccination were detected again (around 95% of CD4 and roughly nine tenths of CD8), suggesting broad maintenance of memory. FACS-sorted repertoires could contain abundant contaminating clonotypes from the bulk population, so computational filtering was required.

V was cut back by 0 bases and J by 1 base, leaving a gap of 12 bases between them. Including the terminal cysteine and phenylalanine, the CDR3 comprises 16 residues. Kept here is only the CDR3 DNA, which spans 48 bases and is read in frame from base 1. The germline V gene (reference sequence) specifies SEHNR as CDR1 and FQNEAQ as CDR2. For this clonotype: What antigen it recognizes has not been identified. No quality values exist for individual bases; no much larger clone is one base distant.

This receptor chain uses TRBV7-9 and TRBJ1-1; tentative D gene TRBD1, with 5 bases matching. Specimen: CD8+ T cells sorted from PBMCs, collected on the day of the first yellow fever vaccination. This TCR derives from a man between 18 and 29 years old who received the YFV17D yellow fever vaccine. The CDR3 protein: CASSLARTTANTEAFF. Read as DNA, the sequence is TGTGCCAGCAGCTTAGCTCGAACGACAGCGAACACTGAAGCTTTCTTT.